This T cell receptor beta chain is drawn from a study of human T cells and chemical hapten exposure. The CDR3 runs to 14 residues. V was pared by 8 bases and J by 3 bases, with 11 bases between. Per the germline V gene, CDR1 is MDHEN and CDR2 is SYDVKM. Regarding time point: pre-sensitization, week 0. As to treatment: therapeutic diphenylcyclopropenone sensitization with weekly scalp DPC. MiXCR was run by TCRdb on the RACE reads, yielding one entry per CDR3 protein. The sample lists 300,000 to 400,000 distinct CDR3 sequences; more than 4.5% were seen once. The receptor comes from a woman aged 50 to 60 with alopecia areata. Some clones in this sample may be carry-over from other donors' samples. The specimen was whole blood, collected in connection with sensitization to the hapten diphenylcyclopropenone (DPC). The rearrangement links TRBV28 to TRBJ1-6; maybe TRBD1 (5 bases). CDR3 sequence: CASSGTVYNSPLHF. For the CDR3, the DNA is TGTGCCAGCTCCGGGACTGTCTATAATTCACCCCTCCACTTT.